Presented here are 17 T cell receptor beta chains from one specimen sequenced in a study of blood T cell repertoires in COVID-19. TCRdb's table, derived via immunoSEQ multiplex PCR, lists solely in-frame clones and lacks some. Counted here are 130,000 to 150,000 clones, approximately 90% occurring once; the ten biggest clones make up under 2%. Source material: peripheral blood. The receptor source for this set is a human donor in a cohort sampled during active COVID-19.

V usage is TRBV7-2 and J usage is TRBJ1-2; 8 bases align to TRBD1. Germline lookup yields CDR1 SGHTA and CDR2 FQGNSA. The CDR3 contains 15 residues. After removal of 5 bases from V and 4 bases from J, the junction contained 9 bases not matched to a gene. The CDR3 is CASSPVGQASYGYTF. CDR3 nucleotides: TGTGCCAGCAGCCCTGTGGGACAGGCTTCCTATGGCTACACCTTC. The full variable domain, in which reference TRBV7-2 and TRBJ1-2 provide the parts outside the CDR3, is GAGVSQSPSNKVTEKGKDVELRCDPISGHTALYWYRQSLGQGLEFLIYFQGNSAPDKSGLPSDRFSAERTGGSVSTLTIQRTQQEDSAVYLCASSPVGQASYGYTFGSGTRLTVV.

In its sample, this clone was seen a few times. V and J are TRBV2 and TRBJ1-1; a weak D match, TRBD1 (5 bases). The CDR3 is 14 amino acids. Trimming stripped 4 bases from V and 1 base from J, with 10 bases between. Germline CDR1 is SNHLY and CDR2 is FYNNEI. CDR3 nucleotides: TGTGCCAGCAGTGCACAAGGGGCGAACACTGAAGCTTTCTTT. Protein product: CASSAQGANTEAFF. Full variable domain (missing parts from reference TRBV2 and TRBJ1-1): EPEVTQTPSHQVTQMGQEVILRCVPISNHLYFYWYRQILGQKVEFLVSFYNNEISEKSEIFDDQFSVERPDGSNFTLKIRSTKLEDSAMYFCASSAQGANTEAFFGQGTRLTVV.

The rearrangement uses TRBV10-3 and TRBJ1-2; D is perhaps TRBD1 (6 bases). The CDR3 runs to 15 residues. Germline CDR1 is ENHRY and CDR2 is SYGVKD. V was trimmed by 3 bases and J by 4 bases, leaving 15 bases between them. CDR3 nucleotide sequence: TGTGCCATCAGTGATAAGGGGGGGCGCACCTATGGCTACACCTTC. Amino acid sequence: CAISDKGGRTYGYTF.

V and J are TRBV7-9 and TRBJ1-5, with a tentative D call TRBD1 (6 bases). This CDR3 has 13 residues. Germline CDR1 SEHNR, CDR2 FQNEAQ (reference sequence). V was clipped by 6 bases and J by 7 bases, with 13 bases between them. The CDR3 region has the DNA TGTGCCAGCAGGCGTAACAGGGACCAGCCCCAGCATTTT. Translating it yields CASRRNRDQPQHF.

This clone was seen more than once but under ten times. V usage is TRBV9 and J usage is TRBJ2-2; D is uncertain. CDR1 is SGDLS and CDR2 is YYNGEE in the germline V gene. This CDR3 has 16 amino acids. With 4 bases removed from V and 5 bases from J, the gap between germline ends came to 18 bases. CDR3 nucleotide sequence: TGTGCCAGCAGCACTCGACGAAATACCGGGACCGGGGAGCTGTTTTTT. Amino acid sequence: CASSTRRNTGTGELFF.

This clone turned up a few times. CDR3 sequence: CASSQDRWYSSGELFF. The CDR3 DNA is TGTGCCAGCAGCCAAGATCGTTGGTACAGTTCCGGGGAGCTGTTTTTT. This chain connects TRBV4-2 to TRBJ2-2; D not resolved. This CDR3 has 16 amino acids. With 0 bases removed from V and 6 bases from J, the gap between germline ends came to 14 bases. Germline loops: CDR1 LGHNA, CDR2 YNFKEQ.

The chain carries TRBV3-1 (or the pseudogene TRBV3-2) and TRBJ2-2; D is undetermined. Germline assignment: CDR1 LGHDT and CDR2 YNNKEL (reference sequence). Deletions cut 0 bases from V and 0 bases from J, with 5 bases between. The CDR3 runs to 15 residues. CDR3 residues: CASSQDITNTGELFF. Here the CDR3 DNA reads TGTGCCAGCAGCCAAGATATTACGAACACCGGGGAGCTGTTTTTT.

The V call is TRBV11-3, the J call TRBJ2-1; 8 bases are a match to TRBD1. The CDR3 length is 15 residues. Losses at the gene ends were 5 bases for V and 8 bases for J; bases not matched to a gene: 11. The germline gives CDR1 SGHNT, CDR2 YENEEA. The CDR3 coding sequence is TGTGCCAGCAGCCCCGGGCAGGGGGCATCGGATGAGCAGTTCTTC. It is translated as CASSPGQGASDEQFF.

The V and J genes are TRBV25-1 and TRBJ1-1; a weak D match, TRBD1 (6 bases). This CDR3 comprises 15 residues. The germline V gene has CDR1 MGHDK and CDR2 SYGVNS. V gave up 1 base and J gave up 5 bases, with 14 bases separating them. The DNA of the CDR3 is TGTGCCAGCAGTGAATGGGGGCGGGGAGGGACTGAAGCTTTCTTT. This sequence encodes CASSEWGRGGTEAFF.

The chain has TRBV5-1 and TRBJ1-1; D is possibly TRBD1 (5 bases). The ends were cut back, 4 bases at V and 2 bases at J, with 9 bases in the middle. CDR3 length equals 13 residues. From germline, CDR1 is SGHRS and CDR2 YFSETQ. The CDR3 coding sequence is TGCGCCAGCAGCGACCAGGGAAACACTGAAGCTTTCTTT. It translates to CASSDQGNTEAFF.

The chain combines TRBV6-5 with TRBJ2-1, with 8 bases aligning to TRBD1. After removal of 5 bases from V and 5 bases from J, the junction contained 8 bases not matched to a gene. The CDR3 spans 15 residues. Germline-derived CDR1 and CDR2 are MNHEY and SVGAGI. For the CDR3, the DNA is TGTGCCAGCAGTACCGGGACAGGTATTCACAATGAGCAGTTCTTC. Translation gives CASSTGTGIHNEQFF.

The V and J genes are TRBV5-5 and TRBJ1-1, with 7 bases aligning to TRBD1. CDR3 length equals 15 residues. V dropped 4 bases and J dropped 4; count of bases not matched to a gene: 10. Germline-derived CDR1 and CDR2 are SGHKS and YYEKEE (reference sequence). The CDR3 region is CASSAFTGVGTEAFF. CDR3 in DNA: TGTGCCAGCAGCGCTTTTACAGGGGTAGGCACTGAAGCTTTCTTT.

The gene calls are TRBV20-1 and TRBJ1-2; a possible D gene is TRBD1 (6 bases). Trimming pared 3 bases from V and 2 bases from J, leaving 13 bases between. CDR1 and CDR2 (germline): DFQATT, SNEGSKA (reference sequence). CDR3 length: 14 amino acids. The CDR3 coding sequence is TGCAGTGCTAGTCTCAGGGGACCCAACTATGGCTACACCTTC. As protein: CSASLRGPNYGYTF.

The chain carries TRBV18 and TRBJ2-3; 7 bases fit TRBD1. Germline loops: CDR1 KGHSH, CDR2 LQKENI. CDR3 length: 14 residues. Germline trimming cut 1 base from V and 6 bases from J; bases unmatched to any gene: 4. CDR3 coding DNA: TGTGCCAGCTCACCACAGGGGGCGATTGATACGCAGTATTTT. Translated: CASSPQGAIDTQYF.

CDR3 amino acids: CSAGRVVEQFF. DNA of the CDR3: TGCAGTGCGGGCAGGGTCGTTGAGCAGTTCTTC. This sequence joins TRBV20-1 and TRBJ2-1; TRBD1 is a possible D gene (5 bases). The CDR3 is 11 residues long. Germline CDR1 and CDR2: DFQATT and SNEGSKA (reference sequence). V lost 6 bases and J 9 bases, leaving 12 bases between the germline ends.

Only one count was recorded for this clone. V gene TRBV4-1 combines with J gene TRBJ1-2, with 9 bases fitting TRBD1. This CDR3 has 16 amino acids. With 0 bases clipped from V and 5 bases from J, the junction kept 7 bases outside the gene matches. Per germline, CDR1 MGHRA and CDR2 YSYEKL. The CDR3: CASSQDQTGGSYGYTF. In nucleotides, the CDR3 is TGCGCCAGCAGCCAAGATCAGACAGGGGGGTCATATGGCTACACCTTC.

This rearrangement joins TRBV12-5 to TRBJ2-3; tentatively, D is TRBD1 (5 bases). This CDR3 comprises 16 residues. The germline V gene has CDR1 LGHNT and CDR2 FRNRAP. V was clipped by 0 bases and J by 6 bases, with 16 bases between them. CDR3 protein: CASGLVGVAGLDTQYF. The DNA for the CDR3 is TGTGCTAGTGGTTTGGTAGGGGTAGCTGGATTGGATACGCAGTATTTT.